A single sample gave rise to the 19 T cell receptor beta chains below, sequenced in a study of blood T cells in healthy people across ages. A second PCR of roughly 7 to 11 cycles used a sample-barcoded 5' primer and a J-beta primer mix. TCRdb analysed the 5' RACE reads with MiXCR anew, one entry per CDR3 protein. The sample holds roughly 680,000 distinct CDR3 sequences, around 48% seen once. The sequenced sample was blood. The receptors stem from a woman aged 55-75 years in good health.

The rearrangement uses TRBV5-6 and TRBJ2-2, with 8 bases lining up with TRBD1. This CDR3 contains 15 residues. Germline CDR1 is SGHDT and CDR2 is YYEEEE. V gave up 2 bases and J gave up 6 bases; unmatched junction bases: 6. CDR3 bases: TGTGCCAGCAGCTTATTGACAGGGGAATCCGGGGAGCTGTTTTTT. It yields the protein CASSLLTGESGELFF.

This clonotype came up once. The J gene is TRBJ2-4, the V gene TRBV5-6; D tentatively fits TRBD1 or TRBD2 (5 bases each). V lost 1 base and J 6 bases, leaving 14 bases between the germline ends. The germline V gene has CDR1 SGHDT and CDR2 YYEEEE. The CDR3 is 15 residues long. The CDR3 here is CASSLSLAGRNIQYF. CDR3 in DNA: TGTGCCAGCAGCTTGAGTTTGGCAGGGAGAAACATTCAGTACTTC.

V gene TRBV7-3 combines with J gene TRBJ2-7, with D possibly being TRBD1 or TRBD2 (10 bases each). Germline loops: CDR1 SGHTA, CDR2 FQGTGA. With 5 bases removed from V and 0 bases from J, the gap between germline ends came to 29 bases. The CDR3 is 20 amino acids. The DNA for the CDR3 is TGTGCCAGCAGCCCTTCGGACAGGGGGTACGGACTAGCGGCCTCCTACGAGCAGTACTTC. Translated: CASSPSDRGYGLAASYEQYF. The full variable domain, with the rest looked up from reference TRBV7-3 and TRBJ2-7, is GAGVSQTPSNKVTEKGKYVELRCDPISGHTALYWYRQSLGQGPEFLIYFQGTGAADDSGLPNDRFFAVRPEGSVSTLKIQRTERGDSAVYLCASSPSDRGYGLAASYEQYFGPGTRLTVT.

The rearrangement uses TRBV4-3 and TRBJ2-6; D is uncertain. The CDR3 spans 17 residues. CDR1 LGHNA and CDR2 YSLEER come from the germline V gene. The V gene lost 0 bases and the J gene lost 5 bases, with 14 bases spanning the gap. The CDR3 region is CASSQDPSSGRANVLTF. CDR3 nucleotide sequence: TGCGCCAGCAGCCAAGATCCGTCCTCTGGGAGGGCCAACGTCCTGACTTTC.

V is TRBV6-2 or TRBV6-3 and J is TRBJ1-2; D gene ambiguous. From germline, CDR1 is MNHEY and CDR2 SVGEGT. The V end was cut by 1 base, the J end by 8 bases, with 11 bases between. This CDR3 has 13 residues. The CDR3: CASSYWAAGGYTF. CDR3 coding DNA: TGTGCCAGCAGTTACTGGGCAGCCGGCGGCTACACCTTC.

The chain joins TRBV7-2 to TRBJ1-5, with a weak D call TRBD1 (6 bases). V was trimmed by 4 bases and J by 10 bases, leaving 17 bases between them. CDR3 length: 14 amino acids. CDR1 SGHTA and CDR2 FQGNSA come from the germline V gene. CDR3 loop: CASSSTGGFGPQHF. CDR3 coding DNA: TGTGCCAGCAGCTCGACAGGAGGTTTCGGACCCCAGCATTTT.

This clonotype was counted a few times. CDR3: CASSRPQSGANVLTF. The CDR3 coding sequence is TGTGCCAGCAGTCGTCCTCAGTCCGGGGCCAACGTCCTGACTTTC. The chain joins TRBV6-2 or TRBV6-3 to TRBJ2-6; D is uncertain. The germline V gene encodes CDR1 MNHEY and CDR2 SVGEGT. This CDR3 is built from 15 residues. The V gene lost 5 bases and the J gene lost 4 bases, with 12 bases spanning the gap.

V is TRBV28 and J is TRBJ2-4, with 9 positions matching TRBD1. The V gene end was trimmed by 6 bases and the J gene end by 2 bases; junction bases not matched to a gene: 11. The CDR3 has 17 amino acids. CDR1 and CDR2 (germline): MDHEN, SYDVKM. For the CDR3, the DNA is TGTGCCAGCAGGTTAGCCGGGACAGGGTTGACCAAAAACATTCAGTACTTC. Protein product: CASRLAGTGLTKNIQYF.

V and J are TRBV7-9 and TRBJ1-5; D not resolved. The CDR3 sequence is 12 residues long. Germline assignment: CDR1 SEHNR and CDR2 FQNEAQ (reference sequence). V lost 5 bases, J lost 7 bases, and 9 bases lay in between. The CDR3: CASSIGGQPQHF. In nucleotides, the CDR3 is TGTGCCAGCAGCATTGGTGGACAGCCCCAGCATTTT.

This clonotype was seen only a few times. The chain is built from TRBV25-1 and TRBJ2-3, with D perhaps TRBD2 (6 bases). The germline V and J ends were trimmed by 7 bases and 5 bases, with 7 bases remaining between them. CDR1 MGHDK and CDR2 SYGVNS come from the germline V gene. The CDR3 length is 11 residues. The CDR3 spells CASTRGDTQYF. The CDR3 DNA follows: TGTGCCAGCACGCGGGGAGATACGCAGTATTTT.

The V call is TRBV15, the J call TRBJ2-7; D is undetermined. V dropped 1 base and J dropped 7 bases, with 11 bases sitting between them. Per germline, CDR1 LNHNV and CDR2 YYDKDF (reference sequence). The CDR3 runs 13 residues. CDR3 nucleotides: TGTGCCACCAGCAGAGGCCGTTCGTATGAGCAGTACTTC. Amino acids: CATSRGRSYEQYF.

V gene TRBV3-1 combines with J gene TRBJ2-5, with D uncertain. The germline V and J ends were trimmed by 0 bases and 11 bases, with 16 bases remaining between them. Looked up from germline, CDR1 is LGHDT and CDR2 is YNNKEL (reference sequence). The CDR3 runs 14 residues. DNA of the CDR3: TGTGCCAGCAGCCAAGAGGGCTCCGTCGGCAAGCAGTACTTC. Translation: CASSQEGSVGKQYF.

The V gene is TRBV5-1, the J gene TRBJ1-2, with a tentative D call TRBD1 (6 bases). The germline gives CDR1 SGHRS, CDR2 YFSETQ. This CDR3 region has 14 residues. Trimming left V 4 bases short and J 3 bases short, with 13 bases between. The CDR3 reads CASSADSADYGYTF. CDR3 nucleotide sequence: TGCGCCAGCAGCGCGGACAGTGCTGACTATGGCTACACCTTC.

The chain links TRBV7-3 to TRBJ2-1, with TRBD2 matching 9 bases. The germline CDR1 and CDR2 sequences are SGHTA and FQGTGA. V shed 4 bases and J 7 bases; nucleotides not matched to a gene: 8. The CDR3 is 15 amino acids. The CDR3 DNA follows: TGTGCCAGCAGCTCCCTAGCGGGAACGGTGAATGAGCAGTTCTTC. As protein: CASSSLAGTVNEQFF.

J is TRBJ2-5 and V is TRBV29-1; a weak D match, TRBD2 (6 bases). With 4 bases removed from V and 11 bases from J, the gap between germline ends came to 20 bases. The germline V gene encodes CDR1 SQVTM and CDR2 ANQGSEA. This CDR3 contains 13 residues. The CDR3 DNA sequence: TGCAGCGTTGGGACGCTAGCGAACTTTGAGCAGTACTTC. Its protein is CSVGTLANFEQYF.

This clonotype was observed a handful of times. The chain carries TRBV28 and TRBJ1-5, with unresolved D. Germline V gene data show CDR1 as MDHEN and CDR2 as SYDVKM. The CDR3 has 13 residues. The V and J ends lost 3 bases and 5 bases respectively, with 8 bases between them. The CDR3 nucleotides are TGTGCCAGCAGTTTCCTGGGAGATCAGCCCCAGCATTTT. It encodes CASSFLGDQPQHF.

CDR3 sequence reads: CSARGRNYGYTF. The CDR3 nucleotides read TGCAGTGCTAGGGGCAGGAACTATGGCTACACCTTC. The chain recombines TRBV20-1 with TRBJ1-2; D is unclear. Trimming left V 3 bases short and J 2 bases short, with 7 bases between. Per germline, CDR1 DFQATT and CDR2 SNEGSKA (reference sequence). This CDR3 comprises 12 residues.

V is TRBV4-2 and J is TRBJ2-3; TRBD2 matches at 8 bases. The CDR3 runs to 16 residues. V lost 1 base to trimming and J lost 3 bases; unmatched junction nucleotides: 6. Germline loops: CDR1 LGHNA, CDR2 YNFKEQ. The CDR3 loop is CASSQGLAIRTDTQYF. CDR3 bases: TGTGCCAGCAGCCAAGGACTAGCGATAAGAACAGATACGCAGTATTTT.

This clonotype was counted between two and nine times. CDR3 sequence: CASSQDVLAGASGANVLTF. CDR3 DNA: TGCGCCAGCAGCCAAGATGTGCTAGCGGGCGCCTCTGGGGCCAACGTCCTGACTTTC. The J gene is TRBJ2-6, the V gene TRBV4-3, with 8 bases identical to TRBD2. CDR1 and CDR2 from the germline V gene are LGHNA and YSLEER. The CDR3 loop spans 19 amino acids. V shed 0 bases and J 0 bases; nucleotides not matched to a gene: 7.